A selection of T cell receptor beta chains follows, all from one sample in a study of T cells in Graves' hyperthyroidism and ophthalmopathy. TCRdb redid the calling of the multiplex PCR reads with MiXCR, one entry per CDR3 protein. The table lists roughly 500,000 distinct CDR3 sequences, approximately 15% of them singletons. Sequencing was carried out using blood. Receptors were obtained from a woman aged 25 to 45 with Graves' hyperthyroidism that later progressed to Graves' ophthalmopathy. Both conserved end residues are part of each CDR3. Each record gives: clone size, V gene, J gene, CDR3 protein. Not all rows give a size; the values are once, few, many and, for expanded clones, a class.

size: many
V: TRBV7-9
J: TRBJ1-1
CDR3: CASSLGANVAFF

size: .
V: TRBV29-1
J: TRBJ1-1
CDR3: CSVHLQGRITEAFF

size: many
V: TRBV5-1
J: TRBJ2-1
CDR3: CASSMGGGGLSYNEQFF

size: many
V: TRBV6-1
J: TRBJ2-1
CDR3: CASSGEYGAYNEQFF

size: .
V: TRBV14
J: TRBJ2-1
CDR3: CASSLRPYNEQFF

size: once
V: TRBV28
J: TRBJ1-1
CDR3: CASSLDRGRNTEAFF

size: .
V: TRBV5-1
J: TRBJ2-1
CDR3: CASSLIPSGSNGQFF

size: once
V: TRBV10-3
J: TRBJ2-4
CDR3: CAISEDSLAPIIQYF

size: few
V: TRBV20-1
J: TRBJ1-2
CDR3: CSAVLGGSYGYTF

size: few
V: TRBV19
J: TRBJ2-3
CDR3: CASSPGVDTQYF

size: .
V: TRBV19
J: TRBJ1-5
CDR3: CASSIEEGTPQHF

size: many
V: TRBV13
J: TRBJ2-5
CDR3: CASSPGGVVETQYF

size: many
V: TRBV6-2/TRBV6-3
J: TRBJ1-5
CDR3: CASSYRSNQPQHF

size: many
V: TRBV9
J: TRBJ1-1
CDR3: CASSGQGGDTEAFF

size: many
V: TRBV9
J: TRBJ2-1
CDR3: CASSARRLDNEQFF

size: .
V: TRBV19
J: TRBJ1-2
CDR3: CASNTPRGNGYTF

size: few
V: TRBV7-3
J: TRBJ2-7
CDR3: CASSQLAGGSNEQYF

size: many
V: TRBV10-3
J: TRBJ2-2
CDR3: CAISDFGRTGELFF

size: few
V: TRBV5-1
J: TRBJ2-5
CDR3: CASSLNLAGGRETQYF

size: few
V: TRBV19
J: TRBJ2-1
CDR3: CASSISRQSYNEQFF

size: many
V: TRBV9
J: TRBJ2-5
CDR3: CASSVEGGLGETQYF

size: many
V: TRBV20-1
J: TRBJ1-2
CDR3: CSAGRDSQGTYGYTF

size: .
V: TRBV11-3
J: TRBJ2-7
CDR3: CASSAQAGAGEQYF

size: many
V: TRBV27
J: TRBJ2-3
CDR3: CASTPRSSGNTDTQYF

size: .
V: TRBV7-9
J: TRBJ2-7
CDR3: CASSSGTVSYEQHF

size: .
V: TRBV6-6
J: TRBJ2-1
CDR3: CASSYSWDSPYNEQFF

size: many
V: TRBV30
J: TRBJ2-1
CDR3: CAWRTGRAAAEEQFF

size: many
V: TRBV3-1
J: TRBJ1-1
CDR3: CASSQGRVRTEAFF

size: .
V: TRBV7-2
J: TRBJ1-2
CDR3: CASSLVSVNYGYTF